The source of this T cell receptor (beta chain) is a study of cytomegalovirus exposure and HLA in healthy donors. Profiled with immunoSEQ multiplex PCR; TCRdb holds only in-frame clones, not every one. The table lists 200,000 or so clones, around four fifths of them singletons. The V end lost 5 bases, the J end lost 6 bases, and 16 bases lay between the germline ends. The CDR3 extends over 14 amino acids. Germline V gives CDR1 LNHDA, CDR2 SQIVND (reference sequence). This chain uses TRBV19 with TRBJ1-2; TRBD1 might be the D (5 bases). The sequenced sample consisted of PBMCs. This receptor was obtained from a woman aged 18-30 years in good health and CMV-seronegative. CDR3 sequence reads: CASSAGRLTHGYTF. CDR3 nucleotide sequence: TGTGCCAGTAGTGCGGGACGTTTAACTCATGGCTACACCTTC.